The 12 T cell receptor beta chains given below trace back to one sample, sequenced in a study of OX40 agonist ivuxolimab in advanced cancers. Assay used: immunoSEQ multiplex PCR; TCRdb lists only in-frame clones, some missing. The sample shows fewer than 50,000 clones, about 91% of them seen only once. The specimen was CD4+ or CD8+ T cells sorted from blood, collected in a trial of the OX40 agonist ivuxolimab. These receptors were collected from an adult with an advanced solid tumor such as melanoma, head and neck, liver or kidney cancer.

The chain uses TRBV7-9 and TRBJ2-1; D not certain. Germline values: CDR1 SEHNR, CDR2 FQNEAQ (reference sequence). The CDR3 spans 14 residues. Trimming removed 3 bases at V and 2 bases at J, with 8 bases between. CDR3 protein: CASSFFDTYNEQFF. CDR3 nucleotide sequence: TGTGCCAGCAGCTTCTTCGACACCTACAATGAGCAGTTCTTC.

The rearrangement uses TRBV10-1 and TRBJ1-5; no definite D call. The CDR3 spans 12 residues. Between the trimmed V and J ends, which lost 3 bases and 1 base, there was a span of 1 base. Germline V lookup: CDR1 WNHNN, CDR2 SYGVQD (reference sequence). DNA for the CDR3: TGCGCCAGCAGTGAAAGCAATCAGCCCCAGCATTTT. This codes for CASSESNQPQHF.

The chain joins TRBV27 to TRBJ2-6; D not resolved. The germline gives CDR1 MNHEY, CDR2 SMNVEV (reference sequence). Trimming pared 7 bases from V and 1 base from J, leaving 14 bases between. The length of the CDR3 is 16 residues. The CDR3: CASTSMSVSGANVLTF. The CDR3 DNA sequence: TGTGCCAGCACTTCAATGTCAGTTTCTGGGGCCAACGTCCTGACTTTC.

The chain recombines TRBV7-2 with TRBJ2-2; 14 positions match TRBD2. The germline CDR1 and CDR2 sequences are SGHTA and FQGNSA. With 5 bases clipped from V and 7 bases from J, the junction kept 3 bases outside the gene matches. The CDR3 consists of 15 residues. The CDR3 DNA sequence: TGTGCCAGCAGCCTCGGACTAGCGGGAGGCGGGGAGCTGTTTTTT. The encoded protein is CASSLGLAGGGELFF.

The chain has TRBV5-5 and TRBJ1-5, with D perhaps TRBD1 (6 bases). The CDR3 is 14 residues long. V lost 4 bases, J lost 3 bases, and 11 bases lay in between. From germline, CDR1 is SGHKS and CDR2 YYEKEE (reference sequence). The CDR3 spells CASSTDSFNQPQHF. As DNA, the CDR3 is TGTGCCAGCAGCACGGACAGCTTCAATCAGCCCCAGCATTTT.

The CDR3 nucleotides read TGCGCCAGTTCACAGGGGGCGTTCACTGAAGCTTTCTTT. Translated, it gives CASSQGAFTEAFF. The gene calls are TRBV4-3 and TRBJ1-1, with 9 bases aligning to TRBD1. The V and J ends lost 9 bases and 4 bases, in that order; junction bases with no gene match: 6. The CDR3 length is 13 residues. CDR1 is LGHNA and CDR2 is YSLEER in the germline V gene.

The chain uses TRBV9 and TRBJ1-4; tentative D call: TRBD1 (5 bases). Trimming left V 3 bases short and J 11 bases short, with 14 bases between. CDR1 and CDR2 (germline): SGDLS, YYNGEE. The CDR3 covers 13 residues. The DNA of the CDR3 is TGTGCCAGCAGCGGACCACCGGGGGGGAAACTGTTTTTT. Its translation is CASSGPPGGKLFF.

The rearrangement uses TRBV13 and TRBJ2-3; D gene uncertain. CDR1 is PRHDT, CDR2 FYEKMQ, per germline (reference sequence). The V end was cut by 5 bases, the J end by 3 bases, with 6 bases between. The CDR3 contains 12 residues. The CDR3 DNA reads TGTGCCAGCAGCGTAGAAACAGATACGCAGTATTTT. Translating it yields CASSVETDTQYF. The whole variable domain, remainder taken from reference TRBV13 and TRBJ2-3, is AAGVIQSPRHLIKEKRETATLKCYPIPRHDTVYWYQQGPGQDPQFLISFYEKMQSDKGSIPDRFSAQQFSDYHSELNMSSLELGDSALYFCASSVETDTQYFGPGTRLTVL.

V gene TRBV29-1 combines with J gene TRBJ1-1; D unclear. V was shortened by 7 bases and J by 0 bases, with 12 bases between the two germline ends. This CDR3 has 13 amino acids. CDR1 and CDR2 (germline): SQVTM, ANQGSEA. CDR3 coding DNA: TGCAGCGCATCCGCAGGATTGAACACTGAAGCTTTCTTT. Encoded protein: CSASAGLNTEAFF.

This chain links TRBV30 with TRBJ2-2; TRBD2 might be the D (6 bases). Germline assignment: CDR1 GTSNPN and CDR2 SVGIG (reference sequence). This CDR3 is built from 13 residues. V was shortened by 4 bases and J by 1 base, with 7 bases between the two germline ends. CDR3 protein: CAWTSENTGELFF. For the CDR3, the DNA is TGTGCCTGGACTAGCGAGAACACCGGGGAGCTGTTTTTT.

This clone was seen just once. CDR3 in DNA: TGTGCCAGCAGCTTAACAATCAGCAATGAGCAGTTCTTC. The encoded protein is CASSLTISNEQFF. The rearrangement joins TRBV7-9 to TRBJ2-1; no definite D call. This CDR3 comprises 13 residues. Germline V lookup: CDR1 SEHNR, CDR2 FQNEAQ (reference sequence). Trimming cost V 2 bases and J 6 bases, with 8 bases left between them.

V is TRBV2 and J is TRBJ2-5; 11 bases fit TRBD1. The CDR3 has 14 amino acids. V shed 4 bases and J 5 bases; nucleotides not matched to a gene: 3. From germline, CDR1 is SNHLY and CDR2 FYNNEI. The CDR3 loop reads CASSGTGGWETQYF. The CDR3, as DNA: TGTGCCAGCAGTGGGACAGGGGGCTGGGAGACCCAGTACTTC. Using reference TRBV2 and TRBJ2-5 for the parts outside the CDR3, the full variable domain is EPEVTQTPSHQVTQMGQEVILRCVPISNHLYFYWYRQILGQKVEFLVSFYNNEISEKSEIFDDQFSVERPDGSNFTLKIRSTKLEDSAMYFCASSGTGGWETQYFGPGTRLLVL.